Listed below are T cell receptor beta chains from one sample, sequenced in a study of blood T cell repertoires in COVID-19. Assay: immunoSEQ multiplex PCR; the TCRdb copy retains only in-frame clones and omits some. The sample carries 240,000 or so clones, roughly nine tenths recorded once. Sample: peripheral blood. These receptors all stem from a man aged 55 to 69 with acute or convalescent COVID-19. The CDR3 runs from the conserved cysteine through the conserved F or W. The D gene is left open where the match is weak. Clone size, where shown, is once, few, many, or a class for clones that have expanded.

cdr3_nt	cdr3_aa	clone_size	v_call	j_call	d_call
TGTGCCAGCAGTGAAAGAGCGGGAGGAATTTCAGATACGCAGTATTTT	CASSERAGGISDTQYF	.	TRBV2	TRBJ2-3	TRBD2
TGCGCCAGCAGCTTACTAGCGGACTCCTACAATGAGCAGTTCTTC	CASSLLADSYNEQFF	.	TRBV5-1	TRBJ2-1	TRBD2
TGTGCCAGCACCCCGGATGAGCGGGCGTACAATGAGCAGTTCTTC	CASTPDERAYNEQFF	.	TRBV11-2	TRBJ2-1	.
TGTGCCAGCAGCTCAAGGGGACTAGCGGGAGTTCGTACGCAGTATTTT	CASSSRGLAGVRTQYF	.	TRBV6-2/TRBV6-3	TRBJ2-3	TRBD2
TGTGCCAGCAGCCCCCGGGGGGTGAACACTGAAGCTTTCTTT	CASSPRGVNTEAFF	.	TRBV11-1	TRBJ1-1	.
TGTGCCAGTAGCCTAACTAGCGGGAGCGTAAATGAGCAGTTCTTC	CASSLTSGSVNEQFF	.	TRBV19	TRBJ2-1	TRBD2
TGTGCCAGCAGTTTATATACAGGGTCGCAAAACATTCAGTACTTC	CASSLYTGSQNIQYF	.	TRBV27	TRBJ2-4	.
TGTGCCAGCACCCCGGGATCCTCCTACAATGAGCAGTTCTTC	CASTPGSSYNEQFF	once	TRBV11-3	TRBJ2-1	.
TGTGCCAGCAGCTTAGATGGTACCCGGGGCTACGAGCAGTACTTC	CASSLDGTRGYEQYF	.	TRBV11-2	TRBJ2-7	.
TGTGCCAGCAGCGAACAGGCCTTCTCTGGAAACACCATATATTTT	CASSEQAFSGNTIYF	.	TRBV9	TRBJ1-3	.
TGTGCCAGCAGTTTATCGGGGGGAGGCTATGGCTACACCTTC	CASSLSGGGYGYTF	.	TRBV28	TRBJ1-2	.
TGTGCCAGCACCCATCCAGGGGGCGCGAGTTCTGGGGCCAACGTCCTGACTTTC	CASTHPGGASSGANVLTF	.	TRBV28	TRBJ2-6	TRBD1
TGTGCCAGCAGCTTAGTAGGGGGACCGACAGGGATTGGCGAGCAGTACTTC	CASSLVGGPTGIGEQYF	.	TRBV7-8	TRBJ2-7	TRBD1
TGTGCCAGCAGCGAGGTCGCCTCACTCAGGGGGCTGAACACTGAAGCTTTCTTT	CASSEVASLRGLNTEAFF	.	TRBV9	TRBJ1-1	TRBD1